This T cell receptor (beta chain) emerged from a study of Graves' ophthalmopathy and Graves' hyperthyroidism (dated by TCRdb to 2016 to 2019). In the study overall: Peripheral blood was collected at initial diagnosis, before any treatment. The study used signatures of the TCR beta repertoire to tell Graves' ophthalmopathy apart from Graves' hyperthyroidism and to predict which patients would progress to ophthalmopathy. In total, 135 blood samples were TCR-sequenced: some 40 ophthalmopathy, some 80 hyperthyroidism and some 17 hyperthyroidism-to-ophthalmopathy patients. To explore V-J signatures distinguishing ophthalmopathy from hyperthyroidism, a discovery set of about a hundred patients (roughly 44 ophthalmopathy, over 55 stable hyperthyroidism) was enrolled. An independent validation cohort was composed of 18 to 20 hyperthyroidism patients and 17 patients who later progressed from hyperthyroidism to ophthalmopathy. In about 6 hyperthyroidism patients, T-cell repertoires of thyroid tissue and blood were compared. Following sample collection, hyperthyroidism patients were given methimazole at a starting dose of 30 mg daily, and ophthalmopathy patients were given high-dose intravenous methylprednisolone. The 100 or so discovery patients were randomly split 7:3 into training and test sets. Overall study outcomes, separate from this receptor: Among expanded thyroid clonotypes with frequency above 0.001, most also showed up in blood, which suggests that blood repertoires may reflect the thyroid immune response. Ophthalmopathy was separated from stable hyperthyroidism by the 13-signature model with roughly 87% sensitivity and 81.08% specificity in cross-validation and with 80%/75% in the test set. No statistical method was used to predetermine the sample size, and group allocation was not hidden from the investigators. In validation, the model predicted ophthalmopathy progression with 55% to 71% sensitivity and around 72% specificity; 12 predicted patients were CT-confirmed with GO in a median of approximately 6.5 months.

Hyperthyroidism was defined as stable when no progression to ophthalmopathy occurred within 18 months of follow-up. The hyperthyroidism patients were 18 to 65 years old and newly diagnosed, with a disease duration of less than 2 months. Patients with other autoimmune diseases, uncontrolled infections, pregnancy or lactation were excluded. Diagnosis was based on clinical symptoms, serum thyroxine, TRAb, thyroid ultrasound and orbital computed tomography. Ficoll-Paque density gradient centrifugation was used to isolate PBMCs from around 10 ml of fresh peripheral blood. Total RNA was extracted using Trizol reagent, and RNA quality was checked on an Agilent 2100 Bioanalyzer. The germline V and J ends show losses of 0 bases and 9 bases respectively, and no gene match explains 10 bases of the junction. The CDR3, from cysteine to phenylalanine, totals 16 residues. CDR3 DNA only is kept here, 48 bases in frame from base 1. The germline V gene gives CDR1 as WSHSY and CDR2 as SAAADI.

For repertoire sequencing, TCR beta CDR3 regions were amplified from RNA transcripts. The first round was an RT-PCR using HTBI primers with the Qiagen OneStep RT-PCR kit, and this first round was followed by a second-round multiplex PCR, then size selection and purification. Libraries were sequenced paired-end with 100 bp reads on an Illumina HiSeq2000. Turning to the authors' computational methods: SOAPnuke was used to process the reads, removing any read that contained adapters or uncalled bases, had a mean Phred below 15, or lacked an exact match to the constant primer or identifier. High-quality paired reads were merged with COPE v1.2.5. Each unique nucleotide sequence was treated as a clonotype, and MiTCR v1.1 was used to align the clonotypes to the IMGT TRB V, D and J references. Analysis was restricted to V-J combinations with a frequency above 0.0001, which covered roughly 99% of repertoires. For each V-J combination, a TCR clonal expansion and chaos score was defined as F50 clonal expansion divided by the chaos observed in the TCRdist matrix. Welch's t-statistics and random forest were used to reduce the features to 10 to 15 V-J combinations, which were then used as input to a naive Bayes classifier. The similarity between thyroid and blood repertoires was quantified using the Morisita-Horn index. The public reads were reprocessed in TCRdb via fastp at Q25 and MiXCR, keeping in-frame beta chains. Rows matching on CDR3 protein sequence are summarized as one entry with the most common DNA and genes. These V and J calls derive from TCRdb rather than the authors' analysis. Counted in this sample were hundreds of thousands of distinct CDR3 sequences; roughly 21% of them appeared once. Roughly 3% of the sample belongs to the ten largest clones.

On this clonotype itself: It has no known antigen specificity. No base qualities exist here, and no much larger clone lies one base off it.

This clonotype was obtained from a woman aged 18 to 35 with stable Graves' hyperthyroidism. Donor details come from another sample of the same person, matched by shared clones. The source material was peripheral blood. The chain couples TRBV10-2 to TRBJ1-5; 8 central nucleotides agree with TRBD1. The nucleotide sequence is given as TGCGCCAGCAGTGAGTCGGGGATACGGACAGGGAGGCCCCAGCATTTT. This yields the protein CASSESGIRTGRPQHF.